This T cell receptor (beta chain) originates from a study of T cells in Graves' hyperthyroidism and ophthalmopathy. CDR1 is MDHEN and CDR2 is SYDVKM in the germline V gene. Germline trimming cut 6 bases from V and 8 bases from J; bases unmatched to any gene: 16. There are 16 residues in the CDR3. This clonotype was seen at least ten times. Template material for amplifying TCR beta CDR3 regions consisted of RNA transcripts. HTBI primers were the set used in a first-round RT-PCR of the TCR CDR3. TCRdb processed the multiplex PCR reads anew with MiXCR; each CDR3 protein has one entry. The sample lists about 250,000 distinct CDR3 sequences, 22% seen once, with 50% to 75% in the top ten.

The V gene is TRBV28, the J gene TRBJ1-2; 9 bases line up with TRBD1. This clonotype was obtained from a man aged 25-45 years with Graves' ophthalmopathy. Sequencing was carried out using blood. The CDR3 DNA sequence: TGTGCCAGCAGCCGCCCGAATCCCCGGGACAGGGAAGGCTACACCTTC. Translating gives CASSRPNPRDREGYTF.